This is a list of T cell receptor beta chains from one sample in a study of CD4+ T cells in melanoma. Sequenced by immunoSEQ multiplex PCR; TCRdb stores in-frame clones only, minus some. The table records 15,000 to 20,000 clones, over 70% of them present only once. Sequenced input: cells from a culture (not recorded whether cultured in vitro). The receptor source for this set is a human donor with melanoma. The CDR3 runs from the conserved cysteine through the conserved F or W.

V	CDR3
TRBV5-1	CASSLTGQGPGSSGANVLTF
TRBV19	CASSIGGKNIQYF
TRBV30	CAWSYAQGTEAFF
TRBV5-1	CASSFPRQGGNTEAFF
TRBV25-1	CASSEVYEQYF
TRBV18	CASSPPIWTSGVVNEQFF
TRBV29-1	CSVVRGTEQYF
TRBV27	CASGPGLPTDTQYF
TRBV29-1	CSVEKGGGETQYF
TRBV15	CATSIGQGGYGYTF
TRBV11-2	CASSLGRHSRSYEQYF
TRBV6-1	CASSAGPYNSPLHF
TRBV15	CATSRAPQGGGNTIYF
TRBV7-3	CASSSGQGHNEQFF